This entry describes one TCR beta chain. Patients who had autoimmune disease history or got systemic immunosuppression were left out. The table came from immunoSEQ multiplex PCR; TCRdb's copy has only in-frame clones and leaves some out. The sample carries around 68,000 clones, roughly 84% recorded once. This sample was included in a study of OX40 agonist ivuxolimab in advanced cancers. The receptor was isolated from an adult with an advanced solid tumor such as melanoma, head and neck, liver or kidney cancer. The sample in question was CD4+ or CD8+ T cells sorted from blood, obtained in a trial of the OX40 agonist ivuxolimab.

The DNA of the CDR3 is TGTGCCAGCAGCGCAATTTCTGGACAGGGGGACTACGAGCAGTACTTC. Its protein product is CASSAISGQGDYEQYF. V is TRBV5-6 and J is TRBJ2-5, with TRBD1 identical over 10 bases. The J call may be in error: the DNA end matches TRBJ2-7 better. The CDR3 consists of 16 residues. Germline V CDR1 and CDR2: SGHDT, YYEEEE.